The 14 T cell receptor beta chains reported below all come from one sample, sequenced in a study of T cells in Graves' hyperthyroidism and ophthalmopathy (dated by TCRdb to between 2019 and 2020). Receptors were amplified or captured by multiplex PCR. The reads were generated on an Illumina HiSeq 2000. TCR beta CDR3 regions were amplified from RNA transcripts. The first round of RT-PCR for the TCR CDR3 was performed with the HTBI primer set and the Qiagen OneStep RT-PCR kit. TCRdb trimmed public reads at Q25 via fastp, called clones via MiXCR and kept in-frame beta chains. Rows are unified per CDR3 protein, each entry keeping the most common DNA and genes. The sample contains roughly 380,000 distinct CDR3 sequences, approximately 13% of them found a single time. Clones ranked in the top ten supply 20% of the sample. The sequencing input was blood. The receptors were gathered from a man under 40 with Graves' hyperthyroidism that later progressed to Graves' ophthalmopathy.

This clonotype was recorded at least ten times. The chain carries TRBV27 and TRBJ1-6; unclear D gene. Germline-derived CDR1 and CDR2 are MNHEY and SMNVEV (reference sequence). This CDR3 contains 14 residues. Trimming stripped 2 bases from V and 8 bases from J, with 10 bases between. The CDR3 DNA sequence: TGTGCCAGCAGTTTAGGTGTGGGTTATTCACCCCTCCACTTT. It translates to CASSLGVGYSPLHF.

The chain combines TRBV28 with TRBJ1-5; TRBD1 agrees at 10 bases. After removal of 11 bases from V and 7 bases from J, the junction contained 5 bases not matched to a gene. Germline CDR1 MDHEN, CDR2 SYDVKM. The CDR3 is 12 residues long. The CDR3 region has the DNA TGTGCCGCTAGACAGGGGGCCCAGCCCCAGCATTTT. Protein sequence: CAARQGAQPQHF. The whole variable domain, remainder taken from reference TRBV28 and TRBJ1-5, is DVKVTQSSRYLVKRTGEKVFLECVQDMDHENMFWYRQDPGLGLRLIYFSYDVKMKEKGDIPEGYSVSREKKERFSLILESASTNQTSMYLCAARQGAQPQHFGDGTRLSIL.

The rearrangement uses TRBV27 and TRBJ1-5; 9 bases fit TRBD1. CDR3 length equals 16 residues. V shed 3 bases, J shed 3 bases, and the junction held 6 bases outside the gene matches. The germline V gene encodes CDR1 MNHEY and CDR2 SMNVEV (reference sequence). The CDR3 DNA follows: TGTGCCAGCAGTTTCCTCGGGACAGGGACCAATCAGCCCCAGCATTTT. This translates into CASSFLGTGTNQPQHF.

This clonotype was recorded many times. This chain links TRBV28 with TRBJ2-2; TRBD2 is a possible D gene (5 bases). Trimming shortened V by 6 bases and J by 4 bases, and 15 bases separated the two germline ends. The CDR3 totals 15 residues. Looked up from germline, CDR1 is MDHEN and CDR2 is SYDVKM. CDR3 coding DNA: TGTGCCAGCAGCCAGCGGAAGGTGGGCACCGGGGAGCTGTTTTTT. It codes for CASSQRKVGTGELFF.

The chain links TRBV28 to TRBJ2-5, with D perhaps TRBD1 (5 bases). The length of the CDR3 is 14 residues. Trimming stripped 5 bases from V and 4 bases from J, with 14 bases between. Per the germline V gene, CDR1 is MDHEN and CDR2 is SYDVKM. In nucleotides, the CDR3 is TGTGCCAGCAGTCACCCAGGGCAAACAGAGACCCAGTACTTC. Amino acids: CASSHPGQTETQYF.

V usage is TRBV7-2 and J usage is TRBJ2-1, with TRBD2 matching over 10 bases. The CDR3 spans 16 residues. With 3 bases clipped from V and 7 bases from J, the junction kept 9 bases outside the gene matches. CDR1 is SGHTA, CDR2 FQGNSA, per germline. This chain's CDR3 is CASSFWTSGVQNEQFF. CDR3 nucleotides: TGTGCCAGCAGCTTCTGGACTAGCGGCGTACAAAATGAGCAGTTCTTC. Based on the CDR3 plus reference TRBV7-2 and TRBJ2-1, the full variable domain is GAGVSQSPSNKVTEKGKDVELRCDPISGHTALYWYRQSLGQGLEFLIYFQGNSAPDKSGLPSDRFSAERTGGSVSTLTIQRTQQEDSAVYLCASSFWTSGVQNEQFFGPGTRLTVL.

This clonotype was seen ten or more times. The DNA for the CDR3 is TGTGCCACCAGCAGAGATCTGGGGGGTCAGCCCCAGCATTTT. This translates into CATSRDLGGQPQHF. This sequence joins TRBV15 and TRBJ1-5; possibly TRBD1 for D (5 bases). This CDR3 has 14 residues. V lost 0 bases and J 6 bases, leaving 9 bases between the germline ends. Per germline, CDR1 LNHNV and CDR2 YYDKDF (reference sequence). The variable domain in full, with the rest retrieved from reference TRBV15 and TRBJ1-5, is DAMVIQNPRYQVTQFGKPVTLSCSQTLNHNVMYWYQQKSSQAPKLLFHYYDKDFNNEADTPDNFQSRRPNTSFCFLDIRSPGLGDTAMYLCATSRDLGGQPQHFGDGTRLSIL.

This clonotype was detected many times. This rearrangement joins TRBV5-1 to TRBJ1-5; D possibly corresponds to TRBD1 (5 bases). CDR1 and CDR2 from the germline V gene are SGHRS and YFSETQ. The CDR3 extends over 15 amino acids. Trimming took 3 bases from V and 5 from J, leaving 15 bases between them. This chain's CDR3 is CASSSSPKGDQPQHF. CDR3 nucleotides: TGCGCCAGCAGCTCATCCCCGAAAGGGGATCAGCCCCAGCATTTT.

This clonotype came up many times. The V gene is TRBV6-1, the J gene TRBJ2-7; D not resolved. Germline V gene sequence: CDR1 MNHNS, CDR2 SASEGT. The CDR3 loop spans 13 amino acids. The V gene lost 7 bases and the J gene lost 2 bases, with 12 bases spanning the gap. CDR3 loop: CASTTGSTYEQYF. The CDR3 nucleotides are TGTGCCAGCACCACCGGTTCAACCTACGAGCAGTACTTC.

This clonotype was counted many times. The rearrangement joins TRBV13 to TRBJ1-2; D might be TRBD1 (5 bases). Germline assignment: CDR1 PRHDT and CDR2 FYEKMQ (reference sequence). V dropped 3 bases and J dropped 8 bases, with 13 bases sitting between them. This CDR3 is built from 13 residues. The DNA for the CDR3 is TGTGCCAGCAGCTTCGGGGCTGGAAGGGGCTACACCTTC. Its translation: CASSFGAGRGYTF. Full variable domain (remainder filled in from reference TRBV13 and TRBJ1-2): AAGVIQSPRHLIKEKRETATLKCYPIPRHDTVYWYQQGPGQDPQFLISFYEKMQSDKGSIPDRFSAQQFSDYHSELNMSSLELGDSALYFCASSFGAGRGYTFGSGTRLTVV.

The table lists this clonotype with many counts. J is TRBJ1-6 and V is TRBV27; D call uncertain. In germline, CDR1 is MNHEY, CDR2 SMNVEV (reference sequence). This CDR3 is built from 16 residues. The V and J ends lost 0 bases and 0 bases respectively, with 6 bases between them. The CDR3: CASSLSQSSYNSPLHF. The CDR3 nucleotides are TGTGCCAGCAGTTTATCCCAGAGCTCCTATAATTCACCCCTCCACTTT.

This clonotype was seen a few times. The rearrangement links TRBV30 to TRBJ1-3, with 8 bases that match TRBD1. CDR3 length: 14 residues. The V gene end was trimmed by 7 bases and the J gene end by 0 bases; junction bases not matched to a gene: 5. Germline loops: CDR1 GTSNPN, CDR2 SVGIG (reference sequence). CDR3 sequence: CAFRTGGSGNTIYF. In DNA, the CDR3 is TGTGCCTTCAGAACAGGGGGCTCTGGAAACACCATATATTTT.

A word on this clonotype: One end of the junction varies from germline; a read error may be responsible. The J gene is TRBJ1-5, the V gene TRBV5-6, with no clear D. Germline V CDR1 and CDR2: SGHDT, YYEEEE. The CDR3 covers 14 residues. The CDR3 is CASSLPGDDQPQRF. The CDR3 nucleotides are TGTGCCAGCAGCTTACCAGGAGATGATCAGCCCCAGCGTTTT.

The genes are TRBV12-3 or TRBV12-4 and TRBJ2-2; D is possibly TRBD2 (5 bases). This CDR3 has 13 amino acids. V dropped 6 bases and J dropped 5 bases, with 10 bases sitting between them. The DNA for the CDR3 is TGTGCCAGCAGGACGGAGGTAACCGGGGAGCTGTTTTTT. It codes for CASRTEVTGELFF.